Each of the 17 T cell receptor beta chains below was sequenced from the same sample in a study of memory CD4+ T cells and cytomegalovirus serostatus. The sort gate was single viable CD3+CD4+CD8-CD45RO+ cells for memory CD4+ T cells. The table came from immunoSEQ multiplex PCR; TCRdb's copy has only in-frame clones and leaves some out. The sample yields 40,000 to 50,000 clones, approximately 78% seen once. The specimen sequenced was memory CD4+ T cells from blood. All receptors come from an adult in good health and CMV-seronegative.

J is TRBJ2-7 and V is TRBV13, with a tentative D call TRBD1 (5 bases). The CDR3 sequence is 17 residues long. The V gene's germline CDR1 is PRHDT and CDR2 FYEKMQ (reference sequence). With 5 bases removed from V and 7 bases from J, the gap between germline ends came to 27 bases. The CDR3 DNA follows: TGTGCCAGCAGCCTTTCGACAGAATTAACCTACGATCAGGAGCAGTACTTC. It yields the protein CASSLSTELTYDQEQYF.

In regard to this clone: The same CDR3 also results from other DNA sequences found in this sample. The CDR3: CASSAGTGGYNEQFF. The CDR3 DNA reads TGTGCCAGCAGTGCGGGGACAGGAGGATACAATGAGCAGTTCTTC. The chain has TRBV5-4 and TRBJ2-1, with TRBD1 identical over 8 bases. V shed 5 bases and J 4 bases; nucleotides not matched to a gene: 8. The CDR3 is 15 residues long. CDR1 is SGHNT, CDR2 YYREEE, per germline (reference sequence).

In DNA form, the CDR3 reads TGTGCCAGCAGCGCCCAACCTCTAGCGGGGGGGTTGGATACGCAGTATTTT. Amino acids: CASSAQPLAGGLDTQYF. The V gene is TRBV9, the J gene TRBJ2-3; 12 bases match TRBD2. Germline V gives CDR1 SGDLS, CDR2 YYNGEE. The J segment lost 6 bases and the V segment lost 3 bases, leaving 11 bases of the junction unmatched. This CDR3 spans 17 amino acids. The entire variable domain, with the rest obtained from reference TRBV9 and TRBJ2-3, is as follows: DSGVTQTPKHLITATGQRVTLRCSPRSGDLSVYWYQQSLDQGLQFLIQYYNGEERAKGNILERFSAQQFPDLHSELNLSSLELGDSALYFCASSAQPLAGGLDTQYFGPGTRLTVL.

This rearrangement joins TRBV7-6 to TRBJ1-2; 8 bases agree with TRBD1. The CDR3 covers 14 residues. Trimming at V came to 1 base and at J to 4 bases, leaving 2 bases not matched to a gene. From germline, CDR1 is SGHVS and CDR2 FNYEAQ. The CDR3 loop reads CASSLGGQVYGYTF. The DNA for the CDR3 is TGTGCCAGCAGCTTAGGGGGACAGGTCTATGGCTACACCTTC.

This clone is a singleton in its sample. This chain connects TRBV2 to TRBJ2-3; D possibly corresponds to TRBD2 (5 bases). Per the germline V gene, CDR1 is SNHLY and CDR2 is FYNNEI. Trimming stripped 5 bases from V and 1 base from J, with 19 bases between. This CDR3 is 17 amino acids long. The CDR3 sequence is CASSFVLPGSGTDTQYF. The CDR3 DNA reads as TGTGCCAGCAGTTTTGTGCTCCCGGGATCGGGCACAGATACGCAGTATTTT. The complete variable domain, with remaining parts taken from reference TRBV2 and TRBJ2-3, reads EPEVTQTPSHQVTQMGQEVILRCVPISNHLYFYWYRQILGQKVEFLVSFYNNEISEKSEIFDDQFSVERPDGSNFTLKIRSTKLEDSAMYFCASSFVLPGSGTDTQYFGPGTRLTVL.

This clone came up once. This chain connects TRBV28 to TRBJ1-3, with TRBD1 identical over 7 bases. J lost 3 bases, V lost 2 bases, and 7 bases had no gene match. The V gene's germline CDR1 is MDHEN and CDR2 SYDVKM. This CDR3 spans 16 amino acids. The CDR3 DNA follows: TGTGCCAGCAGTTTAGGAGGGGGCGAGTTTGGAAACACCATATATTTT. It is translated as CASSLGGGEFGNTIYF.

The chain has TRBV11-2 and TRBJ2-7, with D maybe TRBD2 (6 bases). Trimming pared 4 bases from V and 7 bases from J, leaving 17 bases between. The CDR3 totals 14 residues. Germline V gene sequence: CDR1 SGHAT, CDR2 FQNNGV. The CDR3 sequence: CASSWGGGTGEQYF. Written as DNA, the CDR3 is TGTGCCAGCAGCTGGGGAGGCGGTACAGGAGAGCAGTACTTC.

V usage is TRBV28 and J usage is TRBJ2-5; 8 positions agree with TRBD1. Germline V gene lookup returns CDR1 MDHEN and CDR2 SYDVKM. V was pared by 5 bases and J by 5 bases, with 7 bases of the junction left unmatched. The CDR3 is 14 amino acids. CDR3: CASSETGGPETQYF. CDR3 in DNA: TGTGCCAGCAGTGAAACAGGGGGTCCGGAGACCCAGTACTTC.

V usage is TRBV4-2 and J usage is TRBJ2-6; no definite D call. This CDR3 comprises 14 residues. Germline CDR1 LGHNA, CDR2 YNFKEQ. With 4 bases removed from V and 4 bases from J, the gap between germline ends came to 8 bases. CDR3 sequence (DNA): TGTGCCAGCAGCCCTAATATAGGGGCCAACGTCCTGACTTTC. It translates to CASSPNIGANVLTF.

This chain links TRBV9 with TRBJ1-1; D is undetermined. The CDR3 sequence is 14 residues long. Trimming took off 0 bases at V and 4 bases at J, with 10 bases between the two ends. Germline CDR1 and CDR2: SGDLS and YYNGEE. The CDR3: CASSVVTRSTEAFF. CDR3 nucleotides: TGTGCCAGCAGCGTAGTCACCAGGTCCACTGAAGCTTTCTTT. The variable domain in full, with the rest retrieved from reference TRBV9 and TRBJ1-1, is DSGVTQTPKHLITATGQRVTLRCSPRSGDLSVYWYQQSLDQGLQFLIQYYNGEERAKGNILERFSAQQFPDLHSELNLSSLELGDSALYFCASSVVTRSTEAFFGQGTRLTVV.

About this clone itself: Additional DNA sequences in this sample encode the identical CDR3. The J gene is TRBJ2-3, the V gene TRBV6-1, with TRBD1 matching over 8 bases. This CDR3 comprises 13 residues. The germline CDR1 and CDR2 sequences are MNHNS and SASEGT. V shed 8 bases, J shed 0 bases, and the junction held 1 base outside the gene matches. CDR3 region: CASRTGSTDTQYF. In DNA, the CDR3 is TGTGCCAGCCGGACAGGGAGCACAGATACGCAGTATTTT.

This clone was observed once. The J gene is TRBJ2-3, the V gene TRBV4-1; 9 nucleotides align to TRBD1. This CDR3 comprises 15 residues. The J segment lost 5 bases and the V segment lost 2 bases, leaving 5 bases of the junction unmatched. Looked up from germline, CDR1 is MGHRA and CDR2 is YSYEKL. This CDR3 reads CASSQTSTGGDTQYF. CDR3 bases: TGCGCCAGCAGCCAAACCTCGACAGGGGGAGATACGCAGTATTTT.

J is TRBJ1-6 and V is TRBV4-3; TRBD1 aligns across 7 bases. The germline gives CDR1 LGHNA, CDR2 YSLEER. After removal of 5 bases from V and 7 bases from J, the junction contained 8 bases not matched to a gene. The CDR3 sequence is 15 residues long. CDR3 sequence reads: CASSSRQGLNSPLHF. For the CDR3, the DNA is TGCGCCAGCAGCAGTCGACAGGGATTGAATTCACCCCTCCACTTT.

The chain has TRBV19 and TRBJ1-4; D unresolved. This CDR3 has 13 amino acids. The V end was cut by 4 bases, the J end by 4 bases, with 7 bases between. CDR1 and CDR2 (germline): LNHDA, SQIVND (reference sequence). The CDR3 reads CASSRRINEKLFF. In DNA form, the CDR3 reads TGTGCCAGTAGTAGACGGATTAATGAAAAACTGTTTTTT. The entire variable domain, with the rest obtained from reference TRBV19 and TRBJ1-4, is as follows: DGGITQSPKYLFRKEGQNVTLSCEQNLNHDAMYWYRQDPGQGLRLIYYSQIVNDFQKGDIAEGYSVSREKKESFPLTVTSAQKNPTAFYLCASSRRINEKLFFGSGTQLSVL.

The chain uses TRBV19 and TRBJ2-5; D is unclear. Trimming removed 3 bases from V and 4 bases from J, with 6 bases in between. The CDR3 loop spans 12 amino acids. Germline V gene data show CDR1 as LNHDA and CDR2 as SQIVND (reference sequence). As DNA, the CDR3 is TGTGCCAGTAGTATGTGGGGAGAGACCCAGTACTTC. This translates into CASSMWGETQYF.

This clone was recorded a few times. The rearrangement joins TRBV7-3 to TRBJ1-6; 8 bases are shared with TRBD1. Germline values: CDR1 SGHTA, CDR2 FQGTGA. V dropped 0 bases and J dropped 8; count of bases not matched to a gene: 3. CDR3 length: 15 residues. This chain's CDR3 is CASSLTTGAHSPLHF. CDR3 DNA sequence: TGTGCCAGCAGCTTAACGACAGGGGCTCATTCACCCCTCCACTTT.

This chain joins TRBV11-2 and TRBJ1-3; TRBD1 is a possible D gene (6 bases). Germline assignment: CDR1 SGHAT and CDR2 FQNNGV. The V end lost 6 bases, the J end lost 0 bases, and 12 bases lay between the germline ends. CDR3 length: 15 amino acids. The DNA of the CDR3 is TGTGCCAGCAGTCCCGGACAGATCTCTGGAAACACCATATATTTT. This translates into CASSPGQISGNTIYF.